The T cell receptor beta chain described here comes from a study of T cell responses to AZD1222 COVID-19 vaccine (dated by TCRdb to about 2021). Regarding the complete study: AZD1222 recipients given second doses at about 4 weeks or at about 12 weeks were pooled, since spike-specific TCR depth and breadth were not found to differ between the two schedules. A total of about 240 trial participants underwent TCR sequencing, of whom 207 received two doses of AZD1222 and 26 received two doses of the MenACWY control vaccine. Enrollment into the trials was organized by age into subgroups of 18-55, 56-69 and 70-plus years, and those subgroups contained approximately 150, 30 and 60 TCR-sequenced participants, respectively.

This clone appeared a single time. The target of this receptor is not known. No much larger clone exists at a distance of one base, and base qualities are not known. Points the paper makes about the study in general: A significant rise in spike-specific TCR breadth and depth was observed after two AZD1222 doses relative to day 0 and relative to MenACWY recipients. Participants were mostly white British and included more females than males, and it was suggested by the authors that clonal diversity may have been underestimated. Conclusions about previously exposed vaccinees are limited, since just 5 or 6 AZD1222 recipients were seropositive for SARS-CoV-2 at baseline. No day 14 peak-response samples were available, so repertoires were characterized only after the peak T cell response. Reportedly, almost half of the unique spike-specific TCRs recognized epitopes lying outside the regions that are mutated in the B.1.351 and B.1.1.7 variants. The whole spike protein was spanned by vaccine-associated CD4 TCRs, and dominant responses were seen in regions 160-218 and 743-854. The 56-69-year group was small, and its depth increase did not reach significance, likely because of low power.

The CDR3 regions of human TCRbeta chains were subjected to immunosequencing. The original pipeline was this. TCRs in the repertoires were compared against a reference library of SARS-CoV-2-specific TCRs that had been generated with the MIRA antigen-specificity platform. Breadth was defined as the fraction of unique TCRs that were SARS-CoV-2-associated, and depth was defined as the fraction of total T cells that were SARS-CoV-2-associated. Each spike-specific TCR was assigned to its reactive spike region and to a CD4 or CD8 class using the MIRA data. Log10-transformed breadth and depth values were compared by one-way ANOVA with Sidak's multiple comparisons tests. What TCRdb holds here is the immuneACCESS table cut down to in-frame rearrangements. Part of the clones is not present; checked against another copy, under half of the missing clones reflect an unresolved V gene, and the others are unexplained. That table is the source of V, J and clone size, and D and trimming were worked out from the DNA. The sample has about 110,000 clones on record, around 83% of them singletons. The top ten clones comprise roughly 3% of the sample.

Trimming takes 4 bases from V and 4 bases from J, and the germline ends sit 19 bases apart. Based on the germline V gene, the CDR1 and CDR2 sequences are MDHEN and SYDVKM. From the cysteine through the phenylalanine, the CDR3 covers 16 amino acids. The sequence is cut down to CDR3 DNA, 48 bases in frame from base 1. The sample's time point label, in plain terms: baseline before first vaccination. Vaccinee samples came from UK trials COV001 and COV002, including a single-blind randomized controlled phase 2/3 trial of AZD1222 (ChAdOx1 nCoV-19) in healthy adults. For TCRbeta chain sequencing, PBMC samples were collected from trial participants at day 0 and at day 28 after the second dose.

The source material was peripheral blood, sampled on day 0 of AZD1222 vaccination. The chain was built from TRBV28 and TRBJ1-2; no D gene can be assigned with confidence. The receptor comes from an adult in good health. The nucleotides are TGTGCCAGCAGTTCCCCGCCCCGGAGTTTGTTCTATGGCTACACCTTC. Translated, this gives CASSSPPRSLFYGYTF.